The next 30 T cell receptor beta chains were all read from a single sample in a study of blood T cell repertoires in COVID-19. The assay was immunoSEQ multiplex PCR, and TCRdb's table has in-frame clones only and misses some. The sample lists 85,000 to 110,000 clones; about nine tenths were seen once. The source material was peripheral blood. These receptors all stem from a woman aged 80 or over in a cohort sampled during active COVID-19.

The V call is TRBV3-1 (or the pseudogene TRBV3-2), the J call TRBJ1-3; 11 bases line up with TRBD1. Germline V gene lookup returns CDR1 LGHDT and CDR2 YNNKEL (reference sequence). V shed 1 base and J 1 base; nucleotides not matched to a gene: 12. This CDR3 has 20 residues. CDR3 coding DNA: TGTGCCAGCAGCCAAGCCGGCCTCCGGGACAGGGGGTGGTCTGGAAACACCATATATTTT. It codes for CASSQAGLRDRGWSGNTIYF.

CDR3 bases: TGTGCCAGCAGTTTAGGCGGGACAGGGGTTCCTCATGAGCAGTTCTTC. Its translation: CASSLGGTGVPHEQFF. V is TRBV28 and J is TRBJ2-1, with 10 bases aligning to TRBD1. This CDR3 region has 16 residues. Germline-derived CDR1 and CDR2 are MDHEN and SYDVKM. Trimming removed 2 bases from V and 8 bases from J; junction bases left unmatched: 9.

CDR3 bases: TGTGCCAGCAGTCGACAGGGGGCGGGAGAGACCCAGTACTTC. It translates to CASSRQGAGETQYF. The chain couples TRBV7-3 to TRBJ2-5; 10 bases map to TRBD1. CDR1 and CDR2 from the germline V gene are SGHTA and FQGTGA. The trim removed 6 bases at V and 4 bases at J, leaving 5 bases unmatched. The CDR3 has 14 residues.

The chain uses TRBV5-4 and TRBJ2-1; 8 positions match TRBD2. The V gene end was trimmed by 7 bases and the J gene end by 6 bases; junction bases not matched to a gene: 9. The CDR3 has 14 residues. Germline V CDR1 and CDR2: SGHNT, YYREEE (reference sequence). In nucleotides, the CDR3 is TGTGCCAGCGGTAGCGGGACCCCGAGCAATGAGCAGTTCTTC. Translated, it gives CASGSGTPSNEQFF.

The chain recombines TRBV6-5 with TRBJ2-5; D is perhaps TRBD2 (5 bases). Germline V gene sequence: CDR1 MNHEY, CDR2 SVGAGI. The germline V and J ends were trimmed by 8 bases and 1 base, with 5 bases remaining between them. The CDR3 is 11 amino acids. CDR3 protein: CASGSQETQYF. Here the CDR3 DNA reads TGTGCCAGCGGGAGCCAAGAGACCCAGTACTTC.

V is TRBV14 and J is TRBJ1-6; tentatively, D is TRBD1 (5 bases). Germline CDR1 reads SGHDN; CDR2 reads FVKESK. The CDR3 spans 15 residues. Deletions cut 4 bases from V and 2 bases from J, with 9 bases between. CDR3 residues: CASSPGGTYNSPLHF. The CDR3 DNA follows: TGTGCCAGCAGCCCCGGGGGGACCTATAATTCACCCCTCCACTTT. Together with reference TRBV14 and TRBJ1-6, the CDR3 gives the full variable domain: EAGVTQFPSHSVIEKGQTVTLRCDPISGHDNLYWYRRVMGKEIKFLLHFVKESKQDESGMPNNRFLAERTGGTYSTLKVQPAELEDSGVYFCASSPGGTYNSPLHFGNGTRLTVT.

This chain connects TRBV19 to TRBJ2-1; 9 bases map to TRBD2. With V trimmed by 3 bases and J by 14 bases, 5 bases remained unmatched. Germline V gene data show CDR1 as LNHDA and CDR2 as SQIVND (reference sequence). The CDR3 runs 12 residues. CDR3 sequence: CASSMREGREFF. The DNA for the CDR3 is TGTGCCAGTAGTATGCGGGAGGGCAGAGAGTTCTTC.

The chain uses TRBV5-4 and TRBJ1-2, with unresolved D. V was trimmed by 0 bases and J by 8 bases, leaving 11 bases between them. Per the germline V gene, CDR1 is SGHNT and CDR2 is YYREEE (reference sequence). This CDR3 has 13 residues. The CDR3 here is CASSLGTGEGYTF. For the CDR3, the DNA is TGTGCCAGCAGCTTGGGAACGGGAGAGGGCTACACCTTC.

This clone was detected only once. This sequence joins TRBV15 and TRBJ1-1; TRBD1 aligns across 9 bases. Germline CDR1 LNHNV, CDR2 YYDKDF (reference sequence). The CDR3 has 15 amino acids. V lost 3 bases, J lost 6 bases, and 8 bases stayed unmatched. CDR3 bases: TGTGCCACCAGCAGGGGACAGGGATGGGCCTCTGAAGCTTTCTTT. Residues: CATSRGQGWASEAFF.

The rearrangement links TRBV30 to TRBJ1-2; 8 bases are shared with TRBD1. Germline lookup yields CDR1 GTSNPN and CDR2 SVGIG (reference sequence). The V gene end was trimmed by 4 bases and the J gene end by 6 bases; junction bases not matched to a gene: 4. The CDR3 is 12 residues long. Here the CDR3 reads CAWTPGGDGYTF. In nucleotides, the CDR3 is TGTGCCTGGACCCCAGGGGGCGATGGCTACACCTTC.

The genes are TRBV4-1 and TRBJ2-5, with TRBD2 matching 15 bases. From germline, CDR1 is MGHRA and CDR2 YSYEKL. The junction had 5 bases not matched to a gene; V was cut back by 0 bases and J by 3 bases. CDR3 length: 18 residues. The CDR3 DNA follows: TGCGCCAGCAGCCAAGATGGGACTAGCGGGGGGTCCAAAGAGACCCAGTACTTC. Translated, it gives CASSQDGTSGGSKETQYF.

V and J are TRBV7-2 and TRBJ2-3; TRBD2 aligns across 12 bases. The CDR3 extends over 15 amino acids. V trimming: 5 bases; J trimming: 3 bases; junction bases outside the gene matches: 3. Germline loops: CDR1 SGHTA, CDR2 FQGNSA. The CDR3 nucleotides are TGTGCCAGCAGCGTCCTAGCGGGGGGGACAGATACGCAGTATTTT. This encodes CASSVLAGGTDTQYF.

The CDR3 bases are TGTGCCATCAGTGTAGGGACTCCCCAAGAGACCCAGTACTTC. Protein: CAISVGTPQETQYF. The gene calls are TRBV10-3 and TRBJ2-5; the D gene is possibly TRBD2 (6 bases). The CDR3 loop spans 14 amino acids. Deletions cut 4 bases from V and 1 base from J, with 10 bases between. Germline V gene sequence: CDR1 ENHRY, CDR2 SYGVKD.

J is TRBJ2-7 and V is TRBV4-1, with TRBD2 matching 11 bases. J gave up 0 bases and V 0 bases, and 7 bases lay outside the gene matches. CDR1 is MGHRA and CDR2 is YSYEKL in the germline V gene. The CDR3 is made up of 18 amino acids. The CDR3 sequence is CASSQDGLAGGSSYEQYF. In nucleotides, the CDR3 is TGCGCCAGCAGCCAAGATGGCCTAGCGGGGGGTTCCTCCTACGAGCAGTACTTC.

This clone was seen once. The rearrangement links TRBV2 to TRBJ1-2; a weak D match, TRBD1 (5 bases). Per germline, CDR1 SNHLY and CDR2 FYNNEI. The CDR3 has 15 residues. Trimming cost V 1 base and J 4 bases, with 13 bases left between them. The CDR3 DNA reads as TGTGCCAGCAGTGAAGGCGGGGGTCTCGTCTATGGCTACACCTTC. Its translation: CASSEGGGLVYGYTF.

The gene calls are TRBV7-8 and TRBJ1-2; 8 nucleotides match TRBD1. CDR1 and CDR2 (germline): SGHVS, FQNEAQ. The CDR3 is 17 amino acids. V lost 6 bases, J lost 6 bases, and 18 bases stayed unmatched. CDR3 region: CASSPNRQGARSHGYTF. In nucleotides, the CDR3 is TGTGCCAGCAGTCCAAATCGGCAGGGGGCGAGGTCGCATGGCTACACCTTC.

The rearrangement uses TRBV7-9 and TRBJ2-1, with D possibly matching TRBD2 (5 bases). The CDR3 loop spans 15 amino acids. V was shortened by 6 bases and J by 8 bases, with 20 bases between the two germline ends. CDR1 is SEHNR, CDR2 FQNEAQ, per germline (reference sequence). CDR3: CASSPITSLVDEQFF. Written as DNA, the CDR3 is TGTGCCAGCAGTCCAATCACTAGTCTGGTCGATGAGCAGTTCTTC. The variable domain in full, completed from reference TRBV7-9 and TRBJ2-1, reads DTGVSQNPRHKITKRGQNVTFRCDPISEHNRLYWYRQTLGQGPEFLTYFQNEAQLEKSRLLSDRFSAERPKGSFSTLEIQRTEQGDSAMYLCASSPITSLVDEQFFGPGTRLTVL.

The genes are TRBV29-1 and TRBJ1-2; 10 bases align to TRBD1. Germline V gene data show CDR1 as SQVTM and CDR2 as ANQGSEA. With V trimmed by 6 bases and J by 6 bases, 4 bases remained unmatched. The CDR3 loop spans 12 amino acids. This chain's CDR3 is CSVTGTGDGYTF. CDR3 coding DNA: TGCAGCGTCACAGGGACAGGGGATGGCTACACCTTC.

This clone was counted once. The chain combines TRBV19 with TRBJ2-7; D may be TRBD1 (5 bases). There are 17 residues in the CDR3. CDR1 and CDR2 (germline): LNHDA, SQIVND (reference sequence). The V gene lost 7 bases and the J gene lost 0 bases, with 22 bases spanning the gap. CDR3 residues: CASTAGILFIFSYEQYF. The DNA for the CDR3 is TGTGCCAGTACCGCAGGGATCCTCTTTATATTCTCCTACGAGCAGTACTTC.

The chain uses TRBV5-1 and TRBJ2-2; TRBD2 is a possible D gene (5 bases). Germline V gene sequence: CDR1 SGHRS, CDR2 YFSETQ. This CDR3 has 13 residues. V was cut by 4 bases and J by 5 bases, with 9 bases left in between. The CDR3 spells CASSPRETGELFF. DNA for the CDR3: TGCGCCAGCAGCCCGAGGGAGACCGGGGAGCTGTTTTTT.

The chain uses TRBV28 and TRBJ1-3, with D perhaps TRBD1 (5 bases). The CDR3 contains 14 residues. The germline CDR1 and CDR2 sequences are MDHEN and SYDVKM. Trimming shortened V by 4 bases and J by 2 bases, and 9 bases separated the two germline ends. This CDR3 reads CASSSGTAGNTIYF. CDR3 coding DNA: TGTGCCAGCAGTTCCGGGACTGCTGGAAACACCATATATTTT. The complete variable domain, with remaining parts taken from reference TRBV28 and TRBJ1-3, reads DVKVTQSSRYLVKRTGEKVFLECVQDMDHENMFWYRQDPGLGLRLIYFSYDVKMKEKGDIPEGYSVSREKKERFSLILESASTNQTSMYLCASSSGTAGNTIYFGEGSWLTVV.

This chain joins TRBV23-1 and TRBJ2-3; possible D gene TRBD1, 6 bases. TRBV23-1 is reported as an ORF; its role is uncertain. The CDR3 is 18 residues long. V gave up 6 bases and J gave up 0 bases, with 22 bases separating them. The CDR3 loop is CASSRAYYRDPSTDTQYF. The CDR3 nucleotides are TGCGCCAGCAGCCGCGCCTATTACAGGGACCCCAGCACAGATACGCAGTATTTT.

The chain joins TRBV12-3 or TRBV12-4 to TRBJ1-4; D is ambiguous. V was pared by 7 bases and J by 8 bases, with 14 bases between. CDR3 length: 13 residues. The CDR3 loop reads CASKAGTVEKLFF. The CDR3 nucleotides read TGTGCCAGCAAAGCGGGAACGGTCGAAAAACTGTTTTTT.

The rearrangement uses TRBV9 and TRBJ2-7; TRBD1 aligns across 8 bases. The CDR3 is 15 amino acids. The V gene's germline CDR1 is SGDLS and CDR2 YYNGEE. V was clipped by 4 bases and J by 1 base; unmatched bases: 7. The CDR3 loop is CASSLAGTGSYEQYF. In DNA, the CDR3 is TGTGCCAGCAGCCTTGCCGGGACAGGATCCTACGAGCAGTACTTC.

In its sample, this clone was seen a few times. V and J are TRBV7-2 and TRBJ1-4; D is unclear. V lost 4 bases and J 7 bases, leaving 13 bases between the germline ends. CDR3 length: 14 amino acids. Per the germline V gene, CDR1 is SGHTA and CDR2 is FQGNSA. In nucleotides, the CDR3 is TGTGCCAGCAGCTCACACTGGGGAGGTGAAAAACTGTTTTTT. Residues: CASSSHWGGEKLFF.

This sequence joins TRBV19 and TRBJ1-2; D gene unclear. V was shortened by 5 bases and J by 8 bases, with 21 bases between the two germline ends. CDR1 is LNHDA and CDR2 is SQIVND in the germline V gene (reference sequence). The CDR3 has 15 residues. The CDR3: CASSLSGPGTGGYTF. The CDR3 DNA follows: TGTGCCAGTAGTCTTTCCGGGCCGGGAACGGGGGGCTACACCTTC.

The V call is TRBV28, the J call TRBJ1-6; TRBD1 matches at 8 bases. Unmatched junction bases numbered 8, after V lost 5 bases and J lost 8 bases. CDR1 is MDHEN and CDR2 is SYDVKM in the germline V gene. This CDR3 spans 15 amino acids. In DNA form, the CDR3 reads TGTGCCAGCAGTCCCGGACAGGGCGTCTATTCACCCCTCCACTTT. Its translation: CASSPGQGVYSPLHF.

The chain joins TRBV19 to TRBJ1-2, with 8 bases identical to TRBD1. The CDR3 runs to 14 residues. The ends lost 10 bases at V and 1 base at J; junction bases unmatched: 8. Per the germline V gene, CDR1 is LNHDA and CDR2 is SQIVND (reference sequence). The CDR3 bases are TGTGCCATTAAACCGACAGGGGATAACTATGGCTACACCTTC. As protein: CAIKPTGDNYGYTF.

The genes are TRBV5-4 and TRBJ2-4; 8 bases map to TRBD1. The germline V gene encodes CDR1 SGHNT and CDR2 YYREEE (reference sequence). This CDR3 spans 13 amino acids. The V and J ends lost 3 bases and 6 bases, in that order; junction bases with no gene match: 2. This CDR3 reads CASSSTGGNIQYF. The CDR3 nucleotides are TGTGCCAGCAGCTCCACAGGGGGAAACATTCAGTACTTC.

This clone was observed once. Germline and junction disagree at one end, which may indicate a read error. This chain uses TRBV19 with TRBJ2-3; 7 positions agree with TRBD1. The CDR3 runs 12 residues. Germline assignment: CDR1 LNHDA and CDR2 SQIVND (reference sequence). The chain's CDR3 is CASSLGTVTQYF. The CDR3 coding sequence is TGTGCCAGTAGCCTTGGGACAGTTACGCAGTATTTT.